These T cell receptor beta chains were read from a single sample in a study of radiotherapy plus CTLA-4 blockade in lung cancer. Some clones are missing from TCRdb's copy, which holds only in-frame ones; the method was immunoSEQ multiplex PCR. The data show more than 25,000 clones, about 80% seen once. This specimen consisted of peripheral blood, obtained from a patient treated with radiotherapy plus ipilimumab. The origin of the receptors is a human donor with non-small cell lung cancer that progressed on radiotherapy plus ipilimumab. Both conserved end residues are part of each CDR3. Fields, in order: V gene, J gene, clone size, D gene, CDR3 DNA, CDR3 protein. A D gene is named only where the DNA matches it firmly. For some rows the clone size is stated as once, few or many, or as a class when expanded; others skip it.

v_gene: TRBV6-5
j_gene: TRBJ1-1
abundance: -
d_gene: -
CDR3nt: TGTGCCAGCAGCTACTACCATTACACTGAAGCTTTCTTT
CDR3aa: CASSYYHYTEAFF

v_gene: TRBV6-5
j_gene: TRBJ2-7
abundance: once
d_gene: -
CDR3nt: TGTGCCAGCAGTATGGGCGGCTACGAGCAGTACTTC
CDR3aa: CASSMGGYEQYF

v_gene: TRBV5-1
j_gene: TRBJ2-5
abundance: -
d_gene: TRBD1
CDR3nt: TGCGCCAGCAGCCGCCCCTCCGGGACAGGGGGCGGAGAGACCCAGTACTTC
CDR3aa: CASSRPSGTGGGETQYF

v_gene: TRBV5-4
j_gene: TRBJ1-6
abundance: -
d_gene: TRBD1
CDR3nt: TGTGCCAGCAGCTGGGACAGAGTTAATTCACCCCTCCACTTT
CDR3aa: CASSWDRVNSPLHF

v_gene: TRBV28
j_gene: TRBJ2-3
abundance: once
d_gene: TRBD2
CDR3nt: TGTGCCAGCAGTTTTGGGAGGGCCGGGGGCACAGATACGCAGTATTTT
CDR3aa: CASSFGRAGGTDTQYF

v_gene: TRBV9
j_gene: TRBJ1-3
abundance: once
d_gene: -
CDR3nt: TGTGCCAGCAGCCCGAGCCGGGGTGGAAACACCATATATTTT
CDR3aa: CASSPSRGGNTIYF

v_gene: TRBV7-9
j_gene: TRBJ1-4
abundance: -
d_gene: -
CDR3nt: TGTGCCAGCAGCCGTTCCGGGAGGAATGAAAAACTGTTTTTT
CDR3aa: CASSRSGRNEKLFF

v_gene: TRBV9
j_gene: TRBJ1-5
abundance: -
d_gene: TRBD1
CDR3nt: TGTGCCAGCAGCGCAGGACAGGGCAATCAGCCCCAGCATTTT
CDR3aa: CASSAGQGNQPQHF

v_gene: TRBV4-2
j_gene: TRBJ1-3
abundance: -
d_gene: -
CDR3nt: TGTGCCAGCAGCCAAGAATCGGGGAACTCTGGAAACATCATATATTTT
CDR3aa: CASSQESGNSGNIIYF

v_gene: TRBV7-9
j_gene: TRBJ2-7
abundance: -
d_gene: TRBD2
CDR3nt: TGTGCCAGCAGCTTAGATGGGGGGGTCGAGCAGTACTTC
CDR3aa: CASSLDGGVEQYF